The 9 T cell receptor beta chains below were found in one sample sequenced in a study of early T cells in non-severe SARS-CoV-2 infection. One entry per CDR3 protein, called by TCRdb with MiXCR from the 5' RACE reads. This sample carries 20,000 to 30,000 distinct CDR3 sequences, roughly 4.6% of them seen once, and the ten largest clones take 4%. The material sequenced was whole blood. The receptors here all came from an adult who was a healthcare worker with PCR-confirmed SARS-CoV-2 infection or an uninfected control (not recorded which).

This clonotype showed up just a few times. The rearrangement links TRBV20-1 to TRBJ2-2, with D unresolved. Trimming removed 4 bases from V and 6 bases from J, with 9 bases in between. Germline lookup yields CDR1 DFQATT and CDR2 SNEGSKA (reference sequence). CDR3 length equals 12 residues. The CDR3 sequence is CSATRASGELFF. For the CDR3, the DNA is TGCAGTGCTACCCGGGCCTCCGGGGAGCTGTTTTTT.

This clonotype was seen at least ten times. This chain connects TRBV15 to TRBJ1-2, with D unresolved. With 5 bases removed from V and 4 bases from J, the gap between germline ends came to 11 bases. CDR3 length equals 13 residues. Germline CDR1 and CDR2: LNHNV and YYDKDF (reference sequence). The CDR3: CATSARDLYGYTF. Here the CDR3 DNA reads TGTGCCACCAGCGCCAGAGATCTCTATGGCTACACCTTC. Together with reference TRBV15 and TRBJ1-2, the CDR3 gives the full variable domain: DAMVIQNPRYQVTQFGKPVTLSCSQTLNHNVMYWYQQKSSQAPKLLFHYYDKDFNNEADTPDNFQSRRPNTSFCFLDIRSPGLGDTAMYLCATSARDLYGYTFGSGTRLTVV.

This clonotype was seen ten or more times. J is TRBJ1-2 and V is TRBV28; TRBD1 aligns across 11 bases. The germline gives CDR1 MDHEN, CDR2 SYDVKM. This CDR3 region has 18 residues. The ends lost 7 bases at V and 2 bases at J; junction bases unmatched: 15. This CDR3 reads CASTIPGTGGRRNYGYTF. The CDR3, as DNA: TGTGCCAGCACTATACCCGGGACAGGGGGTCGAAGGAACTATGGCTACACCTTC.

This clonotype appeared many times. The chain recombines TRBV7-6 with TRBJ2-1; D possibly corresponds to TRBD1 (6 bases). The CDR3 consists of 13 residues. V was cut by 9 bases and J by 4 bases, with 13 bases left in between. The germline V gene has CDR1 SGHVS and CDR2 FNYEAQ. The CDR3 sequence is CASSGTNYNEQFF. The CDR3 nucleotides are TGTGCCAGTTCCGGGACAAATTACAATGAGCAGTTCTTC.

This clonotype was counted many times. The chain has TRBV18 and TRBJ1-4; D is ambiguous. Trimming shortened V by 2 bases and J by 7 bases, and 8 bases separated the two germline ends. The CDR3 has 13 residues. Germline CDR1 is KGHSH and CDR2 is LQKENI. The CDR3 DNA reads TGTGCCAGCTCACCAGTGGGCAGTGAAAAACTGTTTTTT. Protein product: CASSPVGSEKLFF.

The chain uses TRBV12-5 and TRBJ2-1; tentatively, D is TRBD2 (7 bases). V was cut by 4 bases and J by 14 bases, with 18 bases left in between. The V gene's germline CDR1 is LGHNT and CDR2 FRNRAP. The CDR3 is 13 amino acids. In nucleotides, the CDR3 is TGTGCTAGTGGTTCGGCGGGGGCCGACTCAGAGTTCTTC. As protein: CASGSAGADSEFF.

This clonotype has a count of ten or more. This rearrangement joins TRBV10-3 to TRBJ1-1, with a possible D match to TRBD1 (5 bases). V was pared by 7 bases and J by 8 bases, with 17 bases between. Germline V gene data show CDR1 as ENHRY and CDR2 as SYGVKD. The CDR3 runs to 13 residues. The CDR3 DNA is TGTGCCATCAAGGCTGGGGGAGGGAGCGAAGCTTTCTTT. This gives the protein CAIKAGGGSEAFF.

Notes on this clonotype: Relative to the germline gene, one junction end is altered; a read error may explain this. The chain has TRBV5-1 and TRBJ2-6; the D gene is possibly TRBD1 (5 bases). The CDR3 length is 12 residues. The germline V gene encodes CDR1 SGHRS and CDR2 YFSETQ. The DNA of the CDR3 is TGTCCCAGGGTGTTCGGGGCCAACGTCCTGACTTTC. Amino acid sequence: CPRVFGANVLTF.

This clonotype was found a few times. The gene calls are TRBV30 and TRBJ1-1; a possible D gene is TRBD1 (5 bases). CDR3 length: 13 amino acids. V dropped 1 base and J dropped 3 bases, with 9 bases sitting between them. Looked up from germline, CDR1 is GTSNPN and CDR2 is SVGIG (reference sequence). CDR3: CAWSAGRDTEAFF. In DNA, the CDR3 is TGTGCCTGGAGTGCGGGGCGGGACACTGAAGCTTTCTTT.